This TCR beta chain is from a study of cytomegalovirus exposure and HLA in healthy donors. The germline V and J ends were trimmed by 7 bases and 1 base, with 11 bases remaining between them. The CDR3 consists of 14 residues. The germline V gene encodes CDR1 MDHEN and CDR2 SYDVKM. Primers for the PCR totalled 60 Vbeta and 13 Jbeta. Profiled with immunoSEQ multiplex PCR; TCRdb holds only in-frame clones, not every one. The data hold roughly 130,000 clones, with 65% to 90% observed a single time. The chain has TRBV28 and TRBJ2-4; a weak D match, TRBD2 (5 bases). Sequencing used PBMCs. The TCR was taken from a male donor in good health and CMV-seropositive. CDR3 region: CASNQDYAKNIQYF. In DNA form, the CDR3 reads TGTGCCAGCAACCAAGACTATGCCAAAAACATTCAGTACTTC.